This T cell receptor (beta chain) stems from a study of CXCR3-negative and CXCR3-positive naive CD8 T cells. Study summary: Each library gave roughly 1.4 +/- 0.3 million of roughly 130 million TRB reads. Overall study results and limits: Naive cells positive for CXCR3 carried more hydrophobic TRB CDR3s than CXCR3-negative ones.

The sorter processed each CD8+ T cell subset in triplicate at some 330,000 cells apiece. A CD45RO-CCR7+CD27+CD95- phenotype identified naive CD8+ T cells. By frequency, this clonotype is medium-sized. Its specificity is unknown. All TRB cDNA libraries came from 5' RACE performed with UMI labels. TCRdb reprocessed the 5' RACE reads and keeps a single row for each CDR3 protein, giving no DNA. Its listing shows about 6,900 distinct CDR3 sequences. The CDR3 sequence is 15 residues long. From germline, CDR1 is SGHRS and CDR2 YFSETQ. The chain combines TRBV5-1 with TRBJ2-5. The sequence came from a human donor in good health. Some clones in this sample may be carry-over from other donors' samples. The sequenced sample was naive CXCR3+ CD8+ T cells from blood. Subset specified: CD45RO-CCR7+CD27+CD95- naive CD8+ T cells expressing CXCR3 (TNR3+). The CDR3 loop is CASSWNPGDQETQYF.